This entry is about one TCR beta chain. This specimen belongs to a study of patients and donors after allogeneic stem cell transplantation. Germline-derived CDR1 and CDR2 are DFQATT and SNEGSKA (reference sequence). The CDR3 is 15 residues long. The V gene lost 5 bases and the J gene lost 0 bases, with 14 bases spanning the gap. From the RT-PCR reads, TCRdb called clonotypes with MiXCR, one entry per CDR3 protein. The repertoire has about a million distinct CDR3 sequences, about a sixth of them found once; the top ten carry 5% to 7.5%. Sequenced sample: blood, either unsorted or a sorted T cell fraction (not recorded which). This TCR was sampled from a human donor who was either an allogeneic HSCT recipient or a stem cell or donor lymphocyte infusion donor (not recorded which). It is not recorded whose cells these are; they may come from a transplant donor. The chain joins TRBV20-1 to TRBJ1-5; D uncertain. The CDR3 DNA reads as TGCAGTGCTTTTACTGACACCCATAGCAATCAGCCCCAGCATTTT. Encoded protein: CSAFTDTHSNQPQHF.